Shown below are 19 T cell receptor beta chains from a single sample sequenced in a study of radiotherapy plus CTLA-4 blockade in lung cancer. Sequencing was performed with immunoSEQ multiplex PCR; in TCRdb, only in-frame clones are kept and a portion is missing. The sample contains approximately 77,000 clones, around 80% of which appear only once. Source: peripheral blood, taken from a patient treated with radiotherapy plus ipilimumab. All receptors derive from a human donor with non-small cell lung cancer who had stable disease on radiotherapy plus ipilimumab.

The chain joins TRBV11-2 to TRBJ1-4; no definite D call. Per germline, CDR1 SGHAT and CDR2 FQNNGV. CDR3 length: 17 amino acids. Trimming pared 2 bases from V and 3 bases from J, leaving 16 bases between. The CDR3 protein is CASSLLPTPRANEKLFF. In nucleotides, the CDR3 is TGTGCCAGCAGCTTACTCCCGACCCCGCGGGCTAATGAAAAACTGTTTTTT. Full variable domain (remainder filled in from reference TRBV11-2 and TRBJ1-4): EAGVAQSPRYKIIEKRQSVAFWCNPISGHATLYWYQQILGQGPKLLIQFQNNGVVDDSQLPKDRFSAERLKGVDSTLKIQPAKLEDSAVYLCASSLLPTPRANEKLFFGSGTQLSVL.

The V gene is TRBV6-6, the J gene TRBJ2-1; a weak D match, TRBD2 (6 bases). The CDR3 contains 14 residues. Trimming left V 4 bases short and J 5 bases short, with 12 bases between. In germline, CDR1 is MNHNY, CDR2 SVGAGI (reference sequence). The CDR3 DNA reads TGTGCCAGCAGTTTGCGGGCGGGACACAATGAGCAGTTCTTC. This sequence encodes CASSLRAGHNEQFF.

The chain carries TRBV7-2 and TRBJ1-1; D ambiguous. The CDR3 spans 12 residues. V gave up 1 base and J gave up 6 bases, with 6 bases separating them. Germline V lookup: CDR1 SGHTA, CDR2 FQGNSA. CDR3 amino acids: CASSLDYAEAFF. The CDR3 DNA reads as TGTGCCAGCAGCTTAGATTACGCTGAAGCTTTCTTT.

The chain is built from TRBV2 and TRBJ2-3; a weak D match, TRBD1 (5 bases). The CDR3 has 15 residues. V was cut by 2 bases and J by 4 bases, with 13 bases left in between. Germline V gene data show CDR1 as SNHLY and CDR2 as FYNNEI. CDR3 amino acids: CASSERRQGADTQYF. CDR3 DNA: TGTGCCAGCAGTGAAAGAAGGCAGGGTGCAGATACGCAGTATTTT.

V usage is TRBV5-1 and J usage is TRBJ1-3; possibly TRBD1 for D (5 bases). The germline CDR1 and CDR2 sequences are SGHRS and YFSETQ. This CDR3 is built from 11 residues. Trimming cost V 3 bases and J 11 bases, with 9 bases left between them. The CDR3 loop reads CASSSGRAIYF. The CDR3 nucleotides are TGCGCCAGCAGCTCGGGCAGGGCCATATATTTT.

The rearrangement joins TRBV7-2 to TRBJ1-2; TRBD1 is a possible D gene (5 bases). The CDR3 spans 15 residues. V lost 1 base to trimming and J lost 6 bases, with 15 bases between them. Germline values: CDR1 SGHTA, CDR2 FQGNSA. CDR3 region: CASSLDGRVVDGYTF. CDR3 bases: TGTGCCAGCAGCTTAGACGGCAGGGTGGTGGATGGCTACACCTTC.

This clone appeared a few times. The J gene is TRBJ1-6, the V gene TRBV6-1; maybe TRBD1 (5 bases). Germline V lookup: CDR1 MNHNS, CDR2 SASEGT. V was shortened by 4 bases and J by 7 bases, with 17 bases between the two germline ends. This CDR3 region has 16 residues. The CDR3 protein is CASSALLGTGNSPLHF. DNA of the CDR3: TGTGCCAGCAGTGCCCTCCTAGGGACCGGCAATTCACCCCTCCACTTT.

The chain has TRBV7-9 and TRBJ1-5; D might be TRBD1 (5 bases). The CDR3 covers 15 residues. Trimming took 1 base from V and 2 from J, leaving 9 bases between them. The germline gives CDR1 SEHNR, CDR2 FQNEAQ (reference sequence). DNA for the CDR3: TGTGCCAGCAGCTTAGGGCAGGGACGCAATCAGCCCCAGCATTTT. Translating gives CASSLGQGRNQPQHF.

V usage is TRBV19 and J usage is TRBJ1-1, with unresolved D. CDR1 is LNHDA, CDR2 SQIVND, per germline (reference sequence). The CDR3 runs 14 residues. V lost 10 bases, J lost 4 bases, and 19 bases lay in between. CDR3 amino acids: CATTAGRRVTEAFF. The CDR3 DNA reads as TGTGCCACTACCGCGGGAAGGCGCGTCACTGAAGCTTTCTTT.

The rearrangement links TRBV9 to TRBJ2-5; TRBD2 matches 12 bases. CDR3 length: 17 amino acids. In germline, CDR1 is SGDLS, CDR2 YYNGEE. J lost 1 base, V lost 1 base, and 5 bases had no gene match. In nucleotides, the CDR3 is TGTGCCAGCAGCGTAAGCCTAGCGGGGGGGAGCCAAGAGACCCAGTACTTC. Its protein is CASSVSLAGGSQETQYF.

The V call is TRBV30, the J call TRBJ2-7; D might be TRBD1 (6 bases). V was trimmed by 5 bases and J by 1 base, leaving 15 bases between them. The CDR3 length is 14 residues. Germline CDR1 GTSNPN, CDR2 SVGIG (reference sequence). The CDR3 DNA sequence: TGTGCCTGGGGCTTACAGGGCCTGTCCTACGAGCAGTACTTC. Its translation is CAWGLQGLSYEQYF.

This clone was seen just once. The chain employs TRBV4-1 and TRBJ2-2; D unclear. With the DNA end fitting TRBJ1-3 better, the J assignment may be wrong. This CDR3 is 17 amino acids long. Germline lookup yields CDR1 MGHRA and CDR2 YSYEKL. As DNA, the CDR3 is TGCGCCAGCAGCCATCTCCCGACCCCTCGGTCTGGAAACACCATATATTTT. Its protein is CASSHLPTPRSGNTIYF.

In this sample, this clone turned up a few times. This chain links TRBV30 with TRBJ1-2; D not certain. This CDR3 is 11 amino acids long. Between the trimmed V and J ends, which lost 2 bases and 5 bases, there was a span of 6 bases. Looked up from germline, CDR1 is GTSNPN and CDR2 is SVGIG (reference sequence). CDR3 sequence reads: CAWSMLYGYTF. Here the CDR3 DNA reads TGTGCCTGGAGTATGCTTTATGGCTACACCTTC.

This rearrangement joins TRBV27 to TRBJ2-7, with TRBD1 identical over 12 bases. CDR3 size: 17 residues. The J segment lost 4 bases and the V segment lost 5 bases, leaving 12 bases of the junction unmatched. CDR1 is MNHEY, CDR2 SMNVEV, per germline (reference sequence). This CDR3 reads CASSRTTGTGGRYEQYF. The CDR3 DNA is TGTGCCAGCAGTCGAACCACCGGGACAGGGGGCCGGTACGAGCAGTACTTC.

J is TRBJ2-3 and V is TRBV19, with 7 bases aligning to TRBD2. The CDR3 runs 16 residues. The germline gives CDR1 LNHDA, CDR2 SQIVND (reference sequence). J gave up 0 bases and V 1 base, and 4 bases lay outside the gene matches. CDR3 protein: CASSIGPAGSTDTQYF. CDR3 bases: TGTGCCAGTAGTATAGGCCCAGCGGGAAGCACAGATACGCAGTATTTT.

The rearrangement links TRBV4-1 to TRBJ2-3; 10 bases are a match to TRBD2. Germline CDR1 MGHRA, CDR2 YSYEKL. The CDR3 is made up of 15 amino acids. J gave up 2 bases and V 2 bases, and 1 base lay outside the gene matches. The CDR3 loop reads CASSQLAGATDTQYF. The CDR3 nucleotides read TGCGCCAGCAGCCAACTAGCGGGGGCCACAGATACGCAGTATTTT.

The rearrangement links TRBV2 to TRBJ1-2; 7 bases are shared with TRBD1. CDR1 and CDR2 from the germline V gene are SNHLY and FYNNEI. This CDR3 contains 13 residues. The trim removed 4 bases at V and 3 bases at J, leaving 2 bases unmatched. CDR3 in DNA: TGTGCCAGCAGTGTGCAGGGGGACTATGGCTACACCTTC. This sequence encodes CASSVQGDYGYTF.

The V call is TRBV13, the J call TRBJ1-1, with D maybe TRBD1 (5 bases). V was clipped by 3 bases and J by 3 bases, with 11 bases between them. The V gene's germline CDR1 is PRHDT and CDR2 FYEKMQ (reference sequence). This CDR3 has 14 amino acids. The CDR3 nucleotides are TGTGCCAGCAGCTTTGGGAGAGGGGACACTGAAGCTTTCTTT. It yields the protein CASSFGRGDTEAFF.

The chain combines TRBV19 with TRBJ2-7, with a weak D call TRBD2 (6 bases). CDR3 length: 11 residues. Germline V gives CDR1 LNHDA, CDR2 SQIVND (reference sequence). V was cut by 11 bases and J by 1 base, with 9 bases left in between. The DNA for the CDR3 is TGTGCCCGGGACTCTTCCTACGAGCAGTACTTC. Translated: CARDSSYEQYF.